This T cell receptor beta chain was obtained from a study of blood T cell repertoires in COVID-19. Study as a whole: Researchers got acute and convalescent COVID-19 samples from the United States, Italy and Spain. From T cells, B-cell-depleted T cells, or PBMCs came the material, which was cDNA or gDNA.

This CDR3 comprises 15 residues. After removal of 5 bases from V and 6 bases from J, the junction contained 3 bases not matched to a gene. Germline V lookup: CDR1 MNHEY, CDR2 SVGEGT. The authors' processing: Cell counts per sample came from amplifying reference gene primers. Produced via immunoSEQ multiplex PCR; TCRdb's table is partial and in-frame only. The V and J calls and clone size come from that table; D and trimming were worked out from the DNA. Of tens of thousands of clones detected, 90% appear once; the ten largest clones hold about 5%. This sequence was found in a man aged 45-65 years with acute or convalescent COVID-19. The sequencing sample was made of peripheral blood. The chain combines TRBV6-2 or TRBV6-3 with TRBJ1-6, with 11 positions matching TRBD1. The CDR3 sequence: CASSAGTGGNSPLHF. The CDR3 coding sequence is TGTGCCAGCAGTGCCGGGACAGGGGGTAATTCACCCCTCCACTTT.